What follows are 28 T cell receptor beta chains derived from one specimen sequenced in a study of Ad26.COV2.S vaccination and SARS-CoV-2 variants. The protocol was immunoSEQ multiplex PCR, while the TCRdb copy is restricted to in-frame clones and leaves out a portion. The sample includes roughly 300,000 clones, 65% to 90% of them seen just once. As for treatment: approximately 18 received Ad26.COV2.S at low or high dose, single or two shots; roughly five received placebo; per-sample allocation not given. Day 63 after the first injection of vaccine or placebo was the sampling time. The sequencing here drew on peripheral blood, taken in a trial of Ad26.COV2.S vaccine versus placebo. All receptors come from a person between 18 and 65 years old who received the Ad26.COV2.S COVID-19 vaccine or a placebo.

The gene calls are TRBV10-3 and TRBJ2-5; 9 bases line up with TRBD1. Germline assignment: CDR1 ENHRY and CDR2 SYGVKD. Germline trimming cut 5 bases from V and 5 bases from J; bases unmatched to any gene: 6. CDR3 length: 14 amino acids. Here the CDR3 reads CAISLQGAGETQYF. The DNA of the CDR3 is TGTGCCATCAGTCTACAGGGGGCGGGTGAGACCCAGTACTTC.

This clone was detected only a few times. The genes are TRBV18 and TRBJ1-5, with 7 bases lining up with TRBD1. Looked up from germline, CDR1 is KGHSH and CDR2 is LQKENI. This CDR3 spans 17 amino acids. With V trimmed by 5 bases and J by 0 bases, 10 bases remained unmatched. The CDR3 here is CASSLPGTEYSNQPQHF. The DNA for the CDR3 is TGTGCCAGCTCATTACCCGGGACAGAGTATAGCAATCAGCCCCAGCATTTT.

A note on this clone: This same CDR3 is encoded by further DNA sequences in the sample. This rearrangement joins TRBV12-3 or TRBV12-4 to TRBJ1-2; TRBD1 aligns across 8 bases. CDR3 length equals 13 residues. V was pared by 6 bases and J by 3 bases, with 3 bases of the junction left unmatched. CDR3 coding DNA: TGTGCCAGCAGCCGGGGACAGGACTATGGCTACACCTTC. Translation: CASSRGQDYGYTF.

V is TRBV30 and J is TRBJ1-2; the D is unclear. V was pared by 0 bases and J by 0 bases, with 11 bases between. In germline, CDR1 is GTSNPN, CDR2 SVGIG (reference sequence). The CDR3 covers 15 residues. In DNA form, the CDR3 reads TGTGCCTGGAGTGTCGGTGGAGCTACTAACTATGGCTACACCTTC. This translates into CAWSVGGATNYGYTF.

The rearrangement uses TRBV7-2 and TRBJ2-5; 8 bases agree with TRBD2. The length of the CDR3 is 14 residues. V shed 4 bases, J shed 3 bases, and the junction held 4 bases outside the gene matches. Germline V gene data show CDR1 as SGHTA and CDR2 as FQGNSA. Written as DNA, the CDR3 is TGTGCCAGCAGCTCGTTCGGGGGGGAAGAGACCCAGTACTTC. Translated, it gives CASSSFGGEETQYF.

The chain combines TRBV6-2 or TRBV6-3 with TRBJ1-4; D remains unclear. V dropped 0 bases and J dropped 5 bases, with 10 bases sitting between them. The CDR3 covers 15 residues. The germline CDR1 and CDR2 sequences are MNHEY and SVGEGT. The CDR3 bases are TGTGCCAGCAGTTACTCGACGGCGAGGAATGAAAAACTGTTTTTT. This codes for CASSYSTARNEKLFF.

The genes are TRBV27 and TRBJ1-6; unclear D gene. The CDR3 is 14 amino acids. The germline V gene encodes CDR1 MNHEY and CDR2 SMNVEV (reference sequence). V lost 1 base to trimming and J lost 9 bases, with 10 bases between them. The CDR3 region has the DNA TGTGCCAGCAGTTTATATCTCGGAGGTTCACCCCTCCACTTT. It encodes CASSLYLGGSPLHF.

The rearrangement joins TRBV5-1 to TRBJ2-1; D is unclear. CDR3 length: 12 residues. Trimming stripped 0 bases from V and 10 bases from J, with 8 bases between. CDR1 SGHRS and CDR2 YFSETQ come from the germline V gene. The CDR3 loop reads CASSLAWAEQFF. CDR3 sequence (DNA): TGCGCCAGCAGCTTGGCCTGGGCGGAGCAGTTCTTC.

The gene calls are TRBV24-1 and TRBJ2-4; tentative D call: TRBD1 (8 bases). CDR3 length: 15 residues. Trimming took off 3 bases at V and 7 bases at J, with 15 bases between the two ends. The germline gives CDR1 KGHDR, CDR2 SFDVKD. The CDR3 loop reads CATSDNGQGGNIQYF. CDR3 sequence (DNA): TGTGCCACCAGTGATAACGGACAGGGAGGGAACATTCAGTACTTC.

The rearrangement uses TRBV7-9 and TRBJ2-1; D is ambiguous. The CDR3 extends over 15 amino acids. The V gene lost 3 bases and the J gene lost 8 bases, with 17 bases spanning the gap. From germline, CDR1 is SEHNR and CDR2 FQNEAQ (reference sequence). As DNA, the CDR3 is TGTGCCAGCAGCTTTCTTAGGGCCACAATCCATGAGCAGTTCTTC. Amino acid sequence: CASSFLRATIHEQFF.

The chain combines TRBV6-5 with TRBJ1-2; TRBD1 aligns across 11 bases. V lost 6 bases to trimming and J lost 4 bases; unmatched junction nucleotides: 4. The CDR3 has 14 amino acids. Germline V gene lookup returns CDR1 MNHEY and CDR2 SVGAGI. CDR3 bases: TGTGCCAGCAGATCAGGGACAGGGGGCTATGGCTACACCTTC. It encodes CASRSGTGGYGYTF.

The CDR3: CASSRTGTAEAFF. In DNA form, the CDR3 reads TGTGCCAGCAGCCGTACAGGGACCGCTGAAGCTTTCTTT. This chain joins TRBV28 and TRBJ1-1; TRBD1 is a possible D gene (6 bases). The CDR3 sequence is 13 residues long. CDR1 is MDHEN, CDR2 SYDVKM, per germline. The germline V and J ends were trimmed by 6 bases and 6 bases, with 14 bases remaining between them. The whole variable domain, remainder taken from reference TRBV28 and TRBJ1-1, is DVKVTQSSRYLVKRTGEKVFLECVQDMDHENMFWYRQDPGLGLRLIYFSYDVKMKEKGDIPEGYSVSREKKERFSLILESASTNQTSMYLCASSRTGTAEAFFGQGTRLTVV.

This chain joins TRBV20-1 and TRBJ2-3; no clear D gene. Between the trimmed V and J ends, which lost 4 bases and 2 bases, there was a span of 4 bases. Looked up from germline, CDR1 is DFQATT and CDR2 is SNEGSKA (reference sequence). The CDR3 spans 11 residues. The CDR3 DNA is TGCAGTGCTACCTCCACAGATACGCAGTATTTT. This translates into CSATSTDTQYF.

This clone is a singleton in its sample. The gene calls are TRBV5-1 and TRBJ1-1; a weak D match, TRBD1 (5 bases). Looked up from germline, CDR1 is SGHRS and CDR2 is YFSETQ. The CDR3 sequence is 15 residues long. The V end was cut by 0 bases, the J end by 1 base, with 10 bases between. This chain's CDR3 is CASSLAPDRNTEAFF. CDR3 in DNA: TGCGCCAGCAGCTTGGCCCCCGACAGGAACACTGAAGCTTTCTTT.

With respect to this clone: The sample has other DNA sequences that encode this CDR3 too. In DNA, the CDR3 is TGCGCCAGCAGCCAAGATGGGGGGTACGAGCAGTACTTC. Protein product: CASSQDGGYEQYF. V gene TRBV4-3 combines with J gene TRBJ2-7; perhaps TRBD2 as D (6 bases). The V gene's germline CDR1 is LGHNA and CDR2 YSLEER. V lost 0 bases, J lost 4 bases, and 7 bases lay in between. The CDR3 has 13 residues.

The V gene is TRBV9, the J gene TRBJ1-1; 10 positions match TRBD1. The CDR3 is 15 amino acids. From germline, CDR1 is SGDLS and CDR2 YYNGEE. With 4 bases clipped from V and 2 bases from J, the junction kept 5 bases outside the gene matches. CDR3 residues: CASSRTGGLNTEAFF. The CDR3 nucleotides are TGTGCCAGCAGCAGGACAGGGGGACTTAACACTGAAGCTTTCTTT.

The chain carries TRBV12-3 or TRBV12-4 and TRBJ2-7; D remains unclear. The CDR3 covers 11 residues. The germline V and J ends were trimmed by 5 bases and 5 bases, with 7 bases remaining between them. In DNA, the CDR3 is TGTGCCAGCAGTCGCGCTGACGAGCAGTACTTC. The encoded protein is CASSRADEQYF.

The chain is built from TRBV5-4 and TRBJ1-1; perhaps TRBD1 as D (6 bases). Trimming pared 3 bases from V and 0 bases from J, leaving 15 bases between. The germline gives CDR1 SGHNT, CDR2 YYREEE (reference sequence). This CDR3 has 16 residues. DNA for the CDR3: TGTGCCAGCAGCTCGTCAGGGGCCCACATGAACACTGAAGCTTTCTTT. Amino acids: CASSSSGAHMNTEAFF. The full variable domain, completed using reference TRBV5-4 and TRBJ1-1, is ETGVTQSPTHLIKTRGQQVTLRCSSQSGHNTVSWYQQALGQGPQFIFQYYREEENGRGNFPPRFSGLQFPNYSSELNVNALELDDSALYLCASSSSGAHMNTEAFFGQGTRLTVV.

The CDR3 coding sequence is TGTGCCAGCAGCCGGGACAGGGGGCGAGAAAAACTGTTTTTT. This codes for CASSRDRGREKLFF. The V call is TRBV7-2, the J call TRBJ1-4, with 12 bases fitting TRBD1. The V segment lost 5 bases and the J segment 8 bases; nucleotides outside the gene matches: 3. The CDR3 is made up of 14 amino acids. CDR1 SGHTA and CDR2 FQGNSA come from the germline V gene.

This clone was counted only a few times. This chain links TRBV5-1 with TRBJ2-3, with D perhaps TRBD1 (5 bases). Trimming removed 0 bases at V and 2 bases at J, with 10 bases between. The CDR3 length is 15 residues. The germline gives CDR1 SGHRS, CDR2 YFSETQ. CDR3: CASSLEGVYTDTQYF. DNA for the CDR3: TGCGCCAGCAGCTTGGAAGGGGTCTACACAGATACGCAGTATTTT.

The CDR3 bases are TGTGCCAGCTCACCACTGTCCGACCATATGGGCGATGAGCAGTTCTTC. It specifies CASSPLSDHMGDEQFF. The chain is built from TRBV18 and TRBJ2-1; no clear D. Germline CDR1 reads KGHSH; CDR2 reads LQKENI. V was trimmed by 1 base and J by 8 bases, leaving 18 bases between them. CDR3 length equals 16 residues.

This chain links TRBV19 with TRBJ1-5; 10 bases are a match to TRBD1. Germline CDR1 is LNHDA and CDR2 is SQIVND (reference sequence). V dropped 5 bases and J dropped 1; count of bases not matched to a gene: 11. The CDR3 is 18 residues long. CDR3 sequence: CASSSGTGVFWSNQPQHF. The CDR3 DNA reads as TGTGCCAGTAGTTCCGGGACAGGGGTCTTCTGGAGCAATCAGCCCCAGCATTTT.

The rearrangement uses TRBV7-9 and TRBJ2-1; the match to TRBD2 covers 9 bases. V trimming: 2 bases; J trimming: 7 bases; junction bases outside the gene matches: 18. The CDR3 totals 19 residues. From germline, CDR1 is SEHNR and CDR2 FQNEAQ (reference sequence). The CDR3 coding sequence is TGTGCCAGCAGCTTAAATTGGGGCGGGAGGGCCGGTGGAGGTAATGAGCAGTTCTTC. Amino acids: CASSLNWGGRAGGGNEQFF.

This sequence joins TRBV19 and TRBJ2-5; 9 nucleotides match TRBD1. The germline V gene has CDR1 LNHDA and CDR2 SQIVND (reference sequence). There are 15 residues in the CDR3. V trimming: 2 bases; J trimming: 4 bases; junction bases outside the gene matches: 5. The CDR3 sequence is CASSITGGGRETQYF. Written as DNA, the CDR3 is TGTGCCAGTAGTATAACAGGGGGCGGGCGAGAGACCCAGTACTTC. Combining the CDR3 with reference TRBV19 and TRBJ2-5 gives the whole variable domain DGGITQSPKYLFRKEGQNVTLSCEQNLNHDAMYWYRQDPGQGLRLIYYSQIVNDFQKGDIAEGYSVSREKKESFPLTVTSAQKNPTAFYLCASSITGGGRETQYFGPGTRLLVL.

This chain uses TRBV6-2 or TRBV6-3 with TRBJ2-7; no definite D call. In germline, CDR1 is MNHEY, CDR2 SVGEGT. The V and J ends lost 6 bases and 4 bases respectively, with 10 bases between them. The CDR3 covers 12 residues. The CDR3 reads CASSGPIYEQYF. CDR3 DNA: TGTGCCAGCAGCGGGCCCATTTACGAGCAGTACTTC.

The chain has TRBV6-2 or TRBV6-3 and TRBJ1-1; TRBD1 might be the D (5 bases). V was clipped by 2 bases and J by 0 bases, with 13 bases between them. The CDR3 spans 16 residues. Germline CDR1 and CDR2: MNHEY and SVGEGT. For the CDR3, the DNA is TGTGCCAGCAGTTACACCCGGGGGGGGATGAACACTGAAGCTTTCTTT. This gives the protein CASSYTRGGMNTEAFF.

The rearrangement uses TRBV9 and TRBJ2-1; TRBD2 is a possible D gene (6 bases). Germline lookup yields CDR1 SGDLS and CDR2 YYNGEE. The CDR3 has 17 residues. Trimming took 4 bases from V and 2 from J, leaving 19 bases between them. The chain's CDR3 is CASSPYTGTGAYNEQFF. CDR3 in DNA: TGTGCCAGCAGCCCTTATACCGGGACTGGGGCCTACAATGAGCAGTTCTTC.

The chain carries TRBV7-9 and TRBJ1-1, with D possibly TRBD1 on 6 matching bases. The CDR3 has 15 residues. V was clipped by 6 bases and J by 9 bases, with 23 bases between them. Germline CDR1 SEHNR, CDR2 FQNEAQ (reference sequence). The CDR3 DNA follows: TGTGCCAGCAGGCCGACAGGCTCACGGTTTGGTAAAGCTTTCTTT. Its protein is CASRPTGSRFGKAFF.